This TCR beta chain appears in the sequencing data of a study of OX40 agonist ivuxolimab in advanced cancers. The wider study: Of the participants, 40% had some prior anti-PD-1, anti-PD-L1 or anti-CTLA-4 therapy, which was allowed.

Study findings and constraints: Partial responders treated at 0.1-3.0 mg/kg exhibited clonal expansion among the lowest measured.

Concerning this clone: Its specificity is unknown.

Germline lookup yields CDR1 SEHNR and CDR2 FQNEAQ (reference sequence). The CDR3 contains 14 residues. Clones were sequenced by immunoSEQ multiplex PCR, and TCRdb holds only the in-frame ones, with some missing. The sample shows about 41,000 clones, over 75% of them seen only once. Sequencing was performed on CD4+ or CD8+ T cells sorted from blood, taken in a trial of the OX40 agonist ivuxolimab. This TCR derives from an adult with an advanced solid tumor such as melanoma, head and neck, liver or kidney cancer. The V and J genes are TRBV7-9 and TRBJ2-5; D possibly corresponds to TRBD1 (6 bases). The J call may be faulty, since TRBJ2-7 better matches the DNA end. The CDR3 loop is CASSLVGGWDEQYF. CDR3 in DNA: TGTGCCAGCAGCTTAGTAGGGGGTTGGGACGAGCAGTACTTC.